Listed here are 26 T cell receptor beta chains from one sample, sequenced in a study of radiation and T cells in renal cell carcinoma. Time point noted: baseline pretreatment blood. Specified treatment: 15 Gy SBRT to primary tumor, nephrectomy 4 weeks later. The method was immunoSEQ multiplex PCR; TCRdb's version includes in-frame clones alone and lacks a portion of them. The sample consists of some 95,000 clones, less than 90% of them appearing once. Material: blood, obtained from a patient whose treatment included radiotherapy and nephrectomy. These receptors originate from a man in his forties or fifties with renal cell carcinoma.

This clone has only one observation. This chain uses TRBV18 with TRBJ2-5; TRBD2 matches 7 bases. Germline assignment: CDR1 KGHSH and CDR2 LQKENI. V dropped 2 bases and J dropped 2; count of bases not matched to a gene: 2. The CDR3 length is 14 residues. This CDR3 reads CASSPGGVQETQYF. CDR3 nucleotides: TGTGCCAGCTCACCAGGGGGGGTGCAAGAGACCCAGTACTTC.

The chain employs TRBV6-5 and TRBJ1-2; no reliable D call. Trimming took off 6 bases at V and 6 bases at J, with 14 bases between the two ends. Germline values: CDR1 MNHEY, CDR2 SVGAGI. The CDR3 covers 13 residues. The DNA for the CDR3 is TGTGCCAGCAGGCGGGCCGGAGAGAATGGCTACACCTTC. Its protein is CASRRAGENGYTF.

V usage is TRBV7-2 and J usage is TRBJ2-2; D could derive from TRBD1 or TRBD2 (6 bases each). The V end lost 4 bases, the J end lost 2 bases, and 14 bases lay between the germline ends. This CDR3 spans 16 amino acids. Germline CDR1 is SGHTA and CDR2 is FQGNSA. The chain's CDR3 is CASSSAGHFNTGELFF. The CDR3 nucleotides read TGTGCCAGCAGCTCCGCGGGACATTTCAACACCGGGGAGCTGTTTTTT.

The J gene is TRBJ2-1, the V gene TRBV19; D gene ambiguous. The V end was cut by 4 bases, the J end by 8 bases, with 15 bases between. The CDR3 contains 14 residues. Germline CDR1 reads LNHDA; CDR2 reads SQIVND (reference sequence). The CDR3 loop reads CASSRTPGTYEQFF. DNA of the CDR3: TGTGCCAGTAGTAGGACGCCCGGCACGTATGAGCAGTTCTTC. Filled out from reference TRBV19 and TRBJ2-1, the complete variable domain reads DGGITQSPKYLFRKEGQNVTLSCEQNLNHDAMYWYRQDPGQGLRLIYYSQIVNDFQKGDIAEGYSVSREKKESFPLTVTSAQKNPTAFYLCASSRTPGTYEQFFGPGTRLTVL.

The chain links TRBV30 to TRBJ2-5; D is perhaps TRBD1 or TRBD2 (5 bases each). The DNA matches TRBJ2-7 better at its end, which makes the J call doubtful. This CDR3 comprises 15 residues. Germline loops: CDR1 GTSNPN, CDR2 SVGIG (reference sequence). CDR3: CAWSAQQAGIYEQYF. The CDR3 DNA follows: TGTGCCTGGAGTGCCCAACAGGCGGGCATCTACGAGCAGTACTTC.

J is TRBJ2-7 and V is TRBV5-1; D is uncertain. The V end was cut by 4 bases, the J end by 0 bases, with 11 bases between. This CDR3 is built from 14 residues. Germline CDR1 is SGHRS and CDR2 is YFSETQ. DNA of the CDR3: TGCGCCAGCAGCGGAGAAGTGCCCTCCTACGAGCAGTACTTC. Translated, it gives CASSGEVPSYEQYF.

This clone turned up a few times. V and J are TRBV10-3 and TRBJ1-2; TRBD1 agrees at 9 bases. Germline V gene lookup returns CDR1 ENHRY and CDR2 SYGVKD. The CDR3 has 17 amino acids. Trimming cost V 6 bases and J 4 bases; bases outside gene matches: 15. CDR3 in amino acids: CAIRGNRGPSLIYGYTF. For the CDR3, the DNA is TGTGCCATCAGGGGAAACAGGGGGCCCTCATTAATCTATGGCTACACCTTC.

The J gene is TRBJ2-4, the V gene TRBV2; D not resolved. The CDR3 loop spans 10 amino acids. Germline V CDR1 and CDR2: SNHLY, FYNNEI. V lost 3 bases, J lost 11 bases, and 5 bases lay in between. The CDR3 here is CASSEQVQYF. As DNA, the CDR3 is TGTGCCAGCAGTGAGCAGGTTCAGTACTTC.

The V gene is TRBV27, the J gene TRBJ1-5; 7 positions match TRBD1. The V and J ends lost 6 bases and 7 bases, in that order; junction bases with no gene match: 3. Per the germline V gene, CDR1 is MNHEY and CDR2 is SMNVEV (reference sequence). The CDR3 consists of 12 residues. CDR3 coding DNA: TGTGCCAGCAGCCAGGGGGGACAGCCCCAGCATTTT. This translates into CASSQGGQPQHF.

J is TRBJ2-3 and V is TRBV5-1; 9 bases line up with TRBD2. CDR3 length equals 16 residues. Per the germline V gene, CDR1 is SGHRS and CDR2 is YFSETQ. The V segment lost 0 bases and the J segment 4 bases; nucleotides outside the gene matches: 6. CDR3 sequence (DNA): TGCGCCAGCAGCTTGGGGTCTAGCGGGAACGCAGATACGCAGTATTTT. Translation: CASSLGSSGNADTQYF.

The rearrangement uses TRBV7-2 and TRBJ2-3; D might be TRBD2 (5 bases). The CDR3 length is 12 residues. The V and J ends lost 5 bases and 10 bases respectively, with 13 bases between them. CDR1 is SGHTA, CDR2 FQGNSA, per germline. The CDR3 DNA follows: TGTGCCAGCAGCCGCGACGTCGGGGCGCAGTATTTT. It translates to CASSRDVGAQYF.

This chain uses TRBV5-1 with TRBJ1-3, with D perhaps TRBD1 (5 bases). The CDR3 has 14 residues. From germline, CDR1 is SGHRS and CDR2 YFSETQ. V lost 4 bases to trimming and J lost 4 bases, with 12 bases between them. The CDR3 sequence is CASSPQGGGNTIYF. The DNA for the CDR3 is TGCGCCAGCAGCCCTCAGGGAGGGGGAAACACCATATATTTT.

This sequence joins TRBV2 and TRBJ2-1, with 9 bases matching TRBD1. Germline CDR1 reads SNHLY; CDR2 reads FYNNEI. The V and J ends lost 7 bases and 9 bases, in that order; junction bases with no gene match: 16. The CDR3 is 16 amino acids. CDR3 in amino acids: CASIKGQGMRRGEQFF. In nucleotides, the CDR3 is TGTGCCAGCATTAAGGGACAGGGCATGAGAAGGGGTGAGCAGTTCTTC.

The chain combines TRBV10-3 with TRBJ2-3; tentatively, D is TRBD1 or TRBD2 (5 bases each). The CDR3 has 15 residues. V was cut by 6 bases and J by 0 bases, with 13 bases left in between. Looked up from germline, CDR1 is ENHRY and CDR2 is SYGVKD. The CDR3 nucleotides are TGTGCCATCAGCGAACGGGGCCTTAGCACAGATACGCAGTATTTT. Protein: CAISERGLSTDTQYF.

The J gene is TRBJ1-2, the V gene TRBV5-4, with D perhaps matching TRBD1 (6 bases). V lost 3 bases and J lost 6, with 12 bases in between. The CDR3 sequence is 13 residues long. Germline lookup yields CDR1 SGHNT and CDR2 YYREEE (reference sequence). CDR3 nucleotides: TGTGCCAGCAGCTCTGGGGGCATCGATGGCTACACCTTC. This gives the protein CASSSGGIDGYTF. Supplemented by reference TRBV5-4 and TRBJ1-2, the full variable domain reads ETGVTQSPTHLIKTRGQQVTLRCSSQSGHNTVSWYQQALGQGPQFIFQYYREEENGRGNFPPRFSGLQFPNYSSELNVNALELDDSALYLCASSSGGIDGYTFGSGTRLTVV.

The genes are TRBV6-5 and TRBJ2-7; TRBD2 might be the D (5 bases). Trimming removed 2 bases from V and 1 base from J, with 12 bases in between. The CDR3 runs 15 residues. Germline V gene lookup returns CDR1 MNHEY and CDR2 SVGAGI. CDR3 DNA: TGTGCCAGCAGTTACCCTTGGGGAGATTCCTACGAGCAGTACTTC. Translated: CASSYPWGDSYEQYF.

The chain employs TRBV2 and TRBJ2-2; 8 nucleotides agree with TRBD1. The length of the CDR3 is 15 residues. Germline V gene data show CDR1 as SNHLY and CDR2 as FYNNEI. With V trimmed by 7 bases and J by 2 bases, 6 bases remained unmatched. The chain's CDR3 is CASTTGTGNTGELFF. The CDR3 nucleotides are TGTGCCAGCACTACCGGGACAGGAAACACCGGGGAGCTGTTTTTT.

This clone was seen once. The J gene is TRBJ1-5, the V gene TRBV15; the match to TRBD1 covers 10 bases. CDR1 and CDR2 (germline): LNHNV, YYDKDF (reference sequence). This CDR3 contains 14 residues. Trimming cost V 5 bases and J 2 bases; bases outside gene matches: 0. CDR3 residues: CATSGQGGNQPQHF. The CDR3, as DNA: TGTGCCACCAGCGGACAGGGGGGCAATCAGCCCCAGCATTTT.

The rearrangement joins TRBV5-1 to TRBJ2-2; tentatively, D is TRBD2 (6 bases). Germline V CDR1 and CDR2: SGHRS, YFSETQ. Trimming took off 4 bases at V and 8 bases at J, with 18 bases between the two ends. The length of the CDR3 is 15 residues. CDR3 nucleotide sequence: TGCGCCAGCAGCCTAGGAGTTACGGGACTTGGGGAGCTGTTTTTT. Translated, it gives CASSLGVTGLGELFF.

This CDR3 is CASSEEGSRYGYTF. CDR3 nucleotide sequence: TGTGCCAGCAGTGAAGAAGGCAGCCGATACGGCTACACCTTC. The chain joins TRBV6-1 to TRBJ1-2, with D hard to call. The V end was cut by 1 base, the J end by 8 bases, with 14 bases between. This CDR3 has 14 amino acids. Germline lookup yields CDR1 MNHNS and CDR2 SASEGT.

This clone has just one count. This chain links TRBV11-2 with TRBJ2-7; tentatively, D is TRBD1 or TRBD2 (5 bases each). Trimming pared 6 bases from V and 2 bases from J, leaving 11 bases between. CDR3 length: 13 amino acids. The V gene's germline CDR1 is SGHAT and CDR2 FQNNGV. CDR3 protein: CASRRGETYEQYF. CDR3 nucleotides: TGTGCCAGCAGGAGAGGGGAAACCTACGAGCAGTACTTC.

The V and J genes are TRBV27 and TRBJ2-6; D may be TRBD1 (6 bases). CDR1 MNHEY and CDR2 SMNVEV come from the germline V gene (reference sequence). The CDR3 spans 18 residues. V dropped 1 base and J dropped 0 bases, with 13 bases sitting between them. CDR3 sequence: CASSLLGAYRSGANVLTF. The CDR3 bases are TGTGCCAGCAGTTTATTGGGGGCCTACCGCTCTGGGGCCAACGTCCTGACTTTC.

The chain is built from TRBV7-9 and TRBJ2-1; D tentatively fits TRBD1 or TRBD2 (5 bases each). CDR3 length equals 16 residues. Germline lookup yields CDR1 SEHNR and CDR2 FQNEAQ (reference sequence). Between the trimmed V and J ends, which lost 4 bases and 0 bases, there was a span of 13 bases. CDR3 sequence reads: CASSSTWGSSYNEQFF. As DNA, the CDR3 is TGTGCCAGCAGCTCGACCTGGGGGAGCTCCTACAATGAGCAGTTCTTC.

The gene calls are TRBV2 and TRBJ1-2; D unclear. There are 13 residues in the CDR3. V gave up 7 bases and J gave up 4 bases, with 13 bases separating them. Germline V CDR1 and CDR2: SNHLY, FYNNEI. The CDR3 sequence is CASTQTQVYGYTF. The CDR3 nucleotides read TGTGCCAGCACCCAAACCCAGGTCTATGGCTACACCTTC.

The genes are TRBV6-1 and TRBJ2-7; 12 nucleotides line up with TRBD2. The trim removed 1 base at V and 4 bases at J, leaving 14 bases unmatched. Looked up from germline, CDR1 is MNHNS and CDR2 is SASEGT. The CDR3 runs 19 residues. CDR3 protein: CASSEGGGAASGRGYEQYF. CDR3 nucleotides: TGTGCCAGCAGTGAAGGAGGGGGCGCGGCTAGCGGGAGGGGGTACGAGCAGTACTTC.

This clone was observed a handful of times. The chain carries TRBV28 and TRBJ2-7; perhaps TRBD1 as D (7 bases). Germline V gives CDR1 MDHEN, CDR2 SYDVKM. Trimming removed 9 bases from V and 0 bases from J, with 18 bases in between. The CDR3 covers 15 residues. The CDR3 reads CASGAGGPHSYEQYF. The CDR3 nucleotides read TGTGCCAGTGGCGCAGGGGGGCCCCACTCCTACGAGCAGTACTTC.